These 15 T cell receptor beta chains originate from one sample sequenced in a study of Ad26.COV2.S vaccination and SARS-CoV-2 variants (dated by TCRdb to about 2021). What the treatment or condition label conveys for this sample: about 20 received Ad26.COV2.S at low or high dose, single or two shots; 5 received placebo; per-sample allocation not given. For vaccine and placebo recipients, repertoires were sequenced using samples collected on day 63 after the first injection. The library was generated by the immunoSEQ multiplex PCR assay. Drawn from immuneACCESS, this table holds only the in-frame rearrangements with V and J called that TCRdb kept. Clones are partly lost; checked studies trace under half to an unresolved V gene and leave the rest unexplained. This sample has 240,000 or so clones in its table, and around 89% of those were observed once. Clones ranked in the top ten supply about 11% of the sample.

The sequences come from peripheral blood, collected in a trial of Ad26.COV2.S vaccine versus placebo. Receptors were obtained from a person aged 18-60 years who received the Ad26.COV2.S COVID-19 vaccine or a placebo.

The chain has TRBV28 and TRBJ2-5, with D maybe TRBD1 (5 bases). The germline CDR1 and CDR2 sequences are MDHEN and SYDVKM. Trimming removed 7 bases at V and 2 bases at J, with 11 bases between. The CDR3 runs 13 residues. In DNA form, the CDR3 reads TGTGCCAGCACGCGACAGAATCAAGAGACCCAGTACTTC. Amino acids: CASTRQNQETQYF.

This clone was seen at least ten times. The gene calls are TRBV19 and TRBJ1-6; D gene uncertain. V dropped 3 bases and J dropped 3 bases, with 18 bases sitting between them. The CDR3 runs to 18 residues. Germline lookup yields CDR1 LNHDA and CDR2 SQIVND (reference sequence). As DNA, the CDR3 is TGTGCCAGTAGTATGGAGGACCGGGCGGACCTCTATAATTCACCCCTCCACTTT. Residues: CASSMEDRADLYNSPLHF.

This chain joins TRBV9 and TRBJ1-2; TRBD1 matches 7 bases. CDR3 size: 15 residues. J gave up 5 bases and V 0 bases, and 7 bases lay outside the gene matches. Germline V lookup: CDR1 SGDLS, CDR2 YYNGEE. CDR3 in amino acids: CASSVGEGALYGYTF. The CDR3 region has the DNA TGTGCCAGCAGCGTAGGGGAGGGGGCGCTTTATGGCTACACCTTC.

The V call is TRBV7-9, the J call TRBJ2-1; maybe TRBD1 (5 bases). Germline CDR1 reads SEHNR; CDR2 reads FQNEAQ (reference sequence). This CDR3 comprises 13 residues. V was clipped by 2 bases and J by 9 bases, with 11 bases between them. The CDR3: CASSLQGTSEQFF. The CDR3 DNA sequence: TGTGCCAGCAGCTTACAGGGTACTTCTGAGCAGTTCTTC.

The chain couples TRBV27 to TRBJ1-1; 7 positions match TRBD1. The CDR3 has 15 amino acids. Per germline, CDR1 MNHEY and CDR2 SMNVEV (reference sequence). V trimming: 3 bases; J trimming: 7 bases; junction bases outside the gene matches: 11. The CDR3 DNA follows: TGTGCCAGCAGTTTCCGACAGGGCGTATACAATGAAGCTTTCTTT. This sequence encodes CASSFRQGVYNEAFF.

V is TRBV6-5 and J is TRBJ2-1; D ambiguous. This CDR3 is built from 15 residues. The germline V gene has CDR1 MNHEY and CDR2 SVGAGI. The germline V and J ends were trimmed by 2 bases and 0 bases, with 8 bases remaining between them. CDR3 nucleotides: TGTGCCAGCAGTTACGGCACAAGCTCCTACAATGAGCAGTTCTTC. Protein product: CASSYGTSSYNEQFF.

The chain employs TRBV24-1 and TRBJ2-3; maybe TRBD1 (6 bases). Per germline, CDR1 KGHDR and CDR2 SFDVKD. The V gene lost 0 bases and the J gene lost 4 bases, with 10 bases spanning the gap. This CDR3 comprises 15 residues. In nucleotides, the CDR3 is TGTGCCACCAGTGATTTGAAGGGGGTCTCAGATACGCAGTATTTT. Its protein product is CATSDLKGVSDTQYF.

Here the CDR3 DNA reads TGTGCCAGCAGACTCCTCGGCAGGCGTGATGAAAAACTGTTTTTT. Protein: CASRLLGRRDEKLFF. This chain joins TRBV6-5 and TRBJ1-4; no reliable D call. This CDR3 comprises 15 residues. V shed 6 bases and J shed 6 bases, with 17 bases lying between them. Per the germline V gene, CDR1 is MNHEY and CDR2 is SVGAGI.

The genes are TRBV18 and TRBJ2-3; 12 bases fit TRBD2. J lost 2 bases, V lost 0 bases, and 9 bases had no gene match. The CDR3 extends over 19 amino acids. Germline V gene data show CDR1 as KGHSH and CDR2 as LQKENI. The CDR3 loop reads CASSPPGPGTSGYTDTQYF. CDR3 DNA: TGTGCCAGCTCACCACCGGGTCCCGGGACTAGCGGGTACACAGATACGCAGTATTTT.

The rearrangement uses TRBV5-1 and TRBJ2-3; D unclear. V shed 4 bases and J shed 12 bases, with 15 bases lying between them. The CDR3 is 12 amino acids. CDR1 is SGHRS and CDR2 is YFSETQ in the germline V gene. The CDR3 is CASSEGISSQYF. CDR3 nucleotides: TGCGCCAGCAGCGAAGGGATTTCATCCCAGTATTTT.

This chain links TRBV9 with TRBJ2-1; 8 nucleotides match TRBD2. The CDR3 has 15 residues. Losses at the gene ends were 1 base for V and 2 bases for J; bases not matched to a gene: 2. Looked up from germline, CDR1 is SGDLS and CDR2 is YYNGEE. Here the CDR3 DNA reads TGTGCCAGCAGCGTAAACGGGAGGGCCTACAATGAGCAGTTCTTC. Its protein product is CASSVNGRAYNEQFF.

V is TRBV10-1 and J is TRBJ2-1; the match to TRBD1 covers 9 bases. The CDR3 runs 16 residues. The V and J ends lost 3 bases and 5 bases, in that order; junction bases with no gene match: 8. Germline V CDR1 and CDR2: WNHNN, SYGVQD (reference sequence). DNA of the CDR3: TGCGCCAGCAGTGACTCTTCGGACAGGGGAAACAATGAGCAGTTCTTC. Translated: CASSDSSDRGNNEQFF.

This clone has just a few counts. This chain joins TRBV7-2 and TRBJ1-2; TRBD1 is a possible D gene (6 bases). The CDR3 consists of 14 residues. The germline V and J ends were trimmed by 4 bases and 7 bases, with 16 bases remaining between them. The V gene's germline CDR1 is SGHTA and CDR2 FQGNSA. CDR3 DNA: TGTGCCAGCAGCTCCCGGACAGAGCTGGGTGGCTACACCTTC. This gives the protein CASSSRTELGGYTF.

The rearrangement links TRBV19 to TRBJ1-1; 8 bases agree with TRBD1. The germline V gene has CDR1 LNHDA and CDR2 SQIVND (reference sequence). The V and J ends lost 4 bases and 4 bases, in that order; junction bases with no gene match: 8. The CDR3 is made up of 15 amino acids. Here the CDR3 DNA reads TGTGCCAGTAGTACCTCGGACAGGGTGTCCACTGAAGCTTTCTTT. This codes for CASSTSDRVSTEAFF.

This clone was observed once. The V gene is TRBV7-8, the J gene TRBJ1-1, with TRBD1 as a possible D gene (6 bases). CDR3 length equals 15 residues. CDR1 SGHVS and CDR2 FQNEAQ come from the germline V gene. The V gene lost 5 bases and the J gene lost 1 base, with 14 bases spanning the gap. CDR3 in DNA: TGTGCCAGCAGCCTCTCGACAGGACGGAACACTGAAGCTTTCTTT. Protein product: CASSLSTGRNTEAFF.